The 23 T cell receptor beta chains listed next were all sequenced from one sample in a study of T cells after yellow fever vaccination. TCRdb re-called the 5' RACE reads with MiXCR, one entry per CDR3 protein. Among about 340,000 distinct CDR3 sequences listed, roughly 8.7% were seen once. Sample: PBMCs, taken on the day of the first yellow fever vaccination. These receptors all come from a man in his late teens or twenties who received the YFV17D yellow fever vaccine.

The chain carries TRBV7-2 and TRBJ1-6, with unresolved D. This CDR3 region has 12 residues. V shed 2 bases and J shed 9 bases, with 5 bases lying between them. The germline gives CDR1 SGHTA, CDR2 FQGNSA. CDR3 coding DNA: TGTGCCAGCAGCTTATTTTCTTCACCCCTCCACTTT. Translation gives CASSLFSSPLHF.

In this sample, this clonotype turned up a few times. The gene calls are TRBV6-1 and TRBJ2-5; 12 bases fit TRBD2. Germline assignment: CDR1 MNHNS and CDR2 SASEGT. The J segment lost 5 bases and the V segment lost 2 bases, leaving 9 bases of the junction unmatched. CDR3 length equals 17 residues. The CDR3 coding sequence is TGTGCCAGCAGTGAAAGTCCTAGCGGGGGGGCCAGGGAGACCCAGTACTTC. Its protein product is CASSESPSGGARETQYF.

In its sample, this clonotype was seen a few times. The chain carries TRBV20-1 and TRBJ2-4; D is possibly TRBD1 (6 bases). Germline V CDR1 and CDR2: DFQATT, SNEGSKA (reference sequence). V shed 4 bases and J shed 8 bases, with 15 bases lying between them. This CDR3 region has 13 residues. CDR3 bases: TGCAGTGCTAAGGGACAACTGTTGGACATTCAGTACTTC. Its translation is CSAKGQLLDIQYF.

The CDR3 coding sequence is TGCGCCAGCAGCCCTCGGGTAGTGGACCCCACCCCCTACGAGCAGTACTTC. Translation: CASSPRVVDPTPYEQYF. The genes are TRBV4-1 and TRBJ2-7; D unclear. This CDR3 spans 17 amino acids. The V and J ends lost 4 bases and 2 bases respectively, with 21 bases between them. In germline, CDR1 is MGHRA, CDR2 YSYEKL.

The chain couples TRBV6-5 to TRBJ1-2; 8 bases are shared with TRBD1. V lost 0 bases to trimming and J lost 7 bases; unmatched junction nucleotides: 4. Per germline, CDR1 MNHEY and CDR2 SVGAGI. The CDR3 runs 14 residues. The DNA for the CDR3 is TGTGCCAGCAGTTACTCCCCAGGGGGCAGTGGCTACACCTTC. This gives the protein CASSYSPGGSGYTF.

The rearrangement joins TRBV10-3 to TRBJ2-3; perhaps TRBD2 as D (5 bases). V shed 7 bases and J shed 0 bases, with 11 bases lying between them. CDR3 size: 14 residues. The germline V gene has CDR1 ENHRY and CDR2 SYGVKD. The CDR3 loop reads CAITSGSSTDTQYF. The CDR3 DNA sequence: TGTGCCATCACCAGCGGATCTAGCACAGATACGCAGTATTTT.

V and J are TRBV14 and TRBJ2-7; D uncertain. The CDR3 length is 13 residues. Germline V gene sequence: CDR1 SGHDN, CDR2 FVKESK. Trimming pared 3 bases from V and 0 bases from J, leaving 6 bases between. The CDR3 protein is CASSQRNSYEQYF. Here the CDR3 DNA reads TGTGCCAGCAGCCAGCGAAACTCCTACGAGCAGTACTTC. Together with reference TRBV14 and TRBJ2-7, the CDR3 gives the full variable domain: EAGVTQFPSHSVIEKGQTVTLRCDPISGHDNLYWYRRVMGKEIKFLLHFVKESKQDESGMPNNRFLAERTGGTYSTLKVQPAELEDSGVYFCASSQRNSYEQYFGPGTRLTVT.

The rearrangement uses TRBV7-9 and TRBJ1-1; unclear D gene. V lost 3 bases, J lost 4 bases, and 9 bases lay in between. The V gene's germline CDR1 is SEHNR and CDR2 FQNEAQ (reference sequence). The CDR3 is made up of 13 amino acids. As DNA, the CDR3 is TGTGCCAGCAGCTTTGGTCAGCCCACTGAAGCTTTCTTT. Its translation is CASSFGQPTEAFF.

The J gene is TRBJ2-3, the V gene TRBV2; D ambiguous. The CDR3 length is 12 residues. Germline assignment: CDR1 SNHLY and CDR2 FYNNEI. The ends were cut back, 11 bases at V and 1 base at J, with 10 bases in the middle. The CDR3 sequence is CASQPGTDTQYF. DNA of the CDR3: TGTGCCTCTCAACCTGGCACAGATACGCAGTATTTT.

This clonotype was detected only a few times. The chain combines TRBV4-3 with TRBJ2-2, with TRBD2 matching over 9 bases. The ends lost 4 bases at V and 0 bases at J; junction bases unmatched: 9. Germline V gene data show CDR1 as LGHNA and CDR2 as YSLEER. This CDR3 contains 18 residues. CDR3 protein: CASSLRGQRGANTGELFF. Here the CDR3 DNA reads TGCGCCAGCAGCCTCAGGGGCCAGCGGGGGGCGAACACCGGGGAGCTGTTTTTT.

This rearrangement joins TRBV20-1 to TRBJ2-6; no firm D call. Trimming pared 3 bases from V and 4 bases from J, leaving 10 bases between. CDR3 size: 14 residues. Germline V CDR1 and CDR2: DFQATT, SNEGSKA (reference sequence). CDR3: CSASDPLGANVLTF. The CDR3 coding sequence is TGCAGTGCTAGCGACCCGTTAGGGGCCAACGTCCTGACTTTC.

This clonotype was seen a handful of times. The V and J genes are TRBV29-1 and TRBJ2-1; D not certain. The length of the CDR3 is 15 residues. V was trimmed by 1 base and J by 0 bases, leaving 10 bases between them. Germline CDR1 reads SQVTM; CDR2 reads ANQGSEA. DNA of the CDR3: TGCAGCGTTGAAGGTTCTTTCCGCTCCTACAATGAGCAGTTCTTC. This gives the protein CSVEGSFRSYNEQFF.

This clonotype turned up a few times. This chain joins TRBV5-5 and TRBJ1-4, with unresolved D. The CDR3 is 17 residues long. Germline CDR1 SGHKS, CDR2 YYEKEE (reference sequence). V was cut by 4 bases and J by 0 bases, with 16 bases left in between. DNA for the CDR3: TGTGCCAGCAGCGGCCCCGGTACAGCTCCAACTAATGAAAAACTGTTTTTT. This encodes CASSGPGTAPTNEKLFF. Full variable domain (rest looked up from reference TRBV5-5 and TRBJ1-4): DAGVTQSPTHLIKTRGQQVTLRCSPISGHKSVSWYQQVLGQGPQFIFQYYEKEERGRGNFPDRFSARQFPNYSSELNVNALLLGDSALYLCASSGPGTAPTNEKLFFGSGTQLSVL.

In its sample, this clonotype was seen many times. Here the CDR3 DNA reads TGCGCCAGCAGCTTGGCCAGCCAGGAGGGAGAAAAACTGTTTTTT. Its protein product is CASSLASQEGEKLFF. This chain uses TRBV5-1 with TRBJ1-4, with D unclear. CDR1 is SGHRS and CDR2 is YFSETQ in the germline V gene. This CDR3 has 15 residues. Trimming pared 0 bases from V and 8 bases from J, leaving 14 bases between.

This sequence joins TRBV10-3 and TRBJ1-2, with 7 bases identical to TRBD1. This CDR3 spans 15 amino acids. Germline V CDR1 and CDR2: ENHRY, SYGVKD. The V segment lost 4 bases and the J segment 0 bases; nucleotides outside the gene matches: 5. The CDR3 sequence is CAISAPGQPNYGYTF. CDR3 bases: TGTGCCATCAGTGCGCCGGGACAGCCTAACTATGGCTACACCTTC.

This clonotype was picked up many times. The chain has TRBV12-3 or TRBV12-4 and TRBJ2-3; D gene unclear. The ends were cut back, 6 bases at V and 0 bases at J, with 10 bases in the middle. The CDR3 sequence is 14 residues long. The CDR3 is CASRLTQSTDTQYF. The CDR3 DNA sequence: TGTGCCAGCAGACTTACTCAGAGCACAGATACGCAGTATTTT.

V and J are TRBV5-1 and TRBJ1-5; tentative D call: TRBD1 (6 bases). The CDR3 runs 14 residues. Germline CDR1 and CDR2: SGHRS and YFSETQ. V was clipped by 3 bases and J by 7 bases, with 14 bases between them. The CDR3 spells CASSYVLGGQPQHF. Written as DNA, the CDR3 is TGCGCCAGCAGCTATGTGTTGGGGGGCCAGCCCCAGCATTTT. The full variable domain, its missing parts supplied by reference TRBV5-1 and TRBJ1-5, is KAGVTQTPRYLIKTRGQQVTLSCSPISGHRSVSWYQQTPGQGLQFLFEYFSETQRNKGNFPGRFSGRQFSNSRSEMNVSTLELGDSALYLCASSYVLGGQPQHFGDGTRLSIL.

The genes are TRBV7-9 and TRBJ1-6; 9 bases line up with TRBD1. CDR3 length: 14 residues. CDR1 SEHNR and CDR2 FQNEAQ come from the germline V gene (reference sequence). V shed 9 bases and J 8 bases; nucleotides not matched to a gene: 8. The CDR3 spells CASAGTGIYSPLHF. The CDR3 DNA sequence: TGTGCCAGTGCCGGGACAGGGATATATTCACCCCTCCACTTT.

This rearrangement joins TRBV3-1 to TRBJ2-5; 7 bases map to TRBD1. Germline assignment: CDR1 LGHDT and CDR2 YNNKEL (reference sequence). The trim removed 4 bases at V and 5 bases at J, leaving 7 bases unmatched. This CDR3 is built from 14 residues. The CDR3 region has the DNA TGTGCCAGCAGCCTCCGGGACAGAACGGAGACCCAGTACTTC. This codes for CASSLRDRTETQYF.

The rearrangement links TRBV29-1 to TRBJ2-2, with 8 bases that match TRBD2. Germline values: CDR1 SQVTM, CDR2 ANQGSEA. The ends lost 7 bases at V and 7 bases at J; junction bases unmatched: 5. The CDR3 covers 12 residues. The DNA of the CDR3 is TGCAGCGCCCGGGGGGGGAGCGGGGAGCTGTTTTTT. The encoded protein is CSARGGSGELFF.

CDR3 nucleotides: TGTGCCAGCAGCCTCGGGGGACAGACCTATGGCTACACCTTC. It is translated as CASSLGGQTYGYTF. The chain joins TRBV11-1 to TRBJ1-2; 7 nucleotides match TRBD1. Germline-derived CDR1 and CDR2 are SGHAT and FQDESV (reference sequence). The CDR3 length is 14 residues. V lost 5 bases to trimming and J lost 4 bases; unmatched junction nucleotides: 7.

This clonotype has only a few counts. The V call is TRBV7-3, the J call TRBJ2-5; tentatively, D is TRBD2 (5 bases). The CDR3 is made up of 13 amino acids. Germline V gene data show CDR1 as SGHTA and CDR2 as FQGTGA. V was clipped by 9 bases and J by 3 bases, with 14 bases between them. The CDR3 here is CASSTRNKETQYF. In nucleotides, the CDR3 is TGTGCCAGTTCTACTAGAAACAAAGAGACCCAGTACTTC.

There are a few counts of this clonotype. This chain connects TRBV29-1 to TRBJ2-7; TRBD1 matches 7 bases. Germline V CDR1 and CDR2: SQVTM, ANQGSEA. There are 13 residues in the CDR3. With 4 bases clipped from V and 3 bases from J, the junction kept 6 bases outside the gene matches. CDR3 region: CSVGLGTDYEQYF. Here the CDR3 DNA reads TGCAGCGTTGGGTTGGGGACAGACTACGAGCAGTACTTC.